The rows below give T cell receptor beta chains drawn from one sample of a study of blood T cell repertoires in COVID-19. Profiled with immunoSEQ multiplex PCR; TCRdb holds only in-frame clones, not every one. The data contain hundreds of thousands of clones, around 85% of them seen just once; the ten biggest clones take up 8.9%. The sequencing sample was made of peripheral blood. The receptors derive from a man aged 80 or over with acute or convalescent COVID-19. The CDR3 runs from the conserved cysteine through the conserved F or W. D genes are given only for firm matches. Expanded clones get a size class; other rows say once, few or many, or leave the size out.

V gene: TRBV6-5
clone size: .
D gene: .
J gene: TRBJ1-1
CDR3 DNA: TGTGCCAGCAGTTACCGGAAGACAGAATTGAACACTGAAGCTTTCTTT
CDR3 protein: CASSYRKTELNTEAFF

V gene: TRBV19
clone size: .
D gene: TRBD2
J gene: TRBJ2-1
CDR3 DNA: TGTGCCAGTAGTATAGGGGCTAGCGGGAGTTCCTACAATGAGCAGTTCTTC
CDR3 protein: CASSIGASGSSYNEQFF

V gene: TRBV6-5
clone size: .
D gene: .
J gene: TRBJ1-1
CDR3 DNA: TGTGCCAGCAGTTCTACACAGGGATGGACTGAAGCTTTCTTT
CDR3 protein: CASSSTQGWTEAFF

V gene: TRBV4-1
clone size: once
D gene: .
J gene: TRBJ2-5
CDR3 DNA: TGCGCCAGCAGCCTCTACGCCATCTTCGGGGAGACCCAGTACTTC
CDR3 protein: CASSLYAIFGETQYF

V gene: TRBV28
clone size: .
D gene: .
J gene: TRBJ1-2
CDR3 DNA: TGTGCCAGCAGTTACGGGCCAGCGGTTGATGGCTACACCTTC
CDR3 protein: CASSYGPAVDGYTF

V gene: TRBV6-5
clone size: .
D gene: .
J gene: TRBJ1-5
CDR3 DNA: TGTGCCAGCAGGCGTACGGGTATCAGCAATCAGCCCCAGCATTTT
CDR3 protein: CASRRTGISNQPQHF

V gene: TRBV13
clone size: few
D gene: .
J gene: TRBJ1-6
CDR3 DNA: TGTGCCAGCAGCCTCGGAGAGAATAATTCACCCCTCCACTTT
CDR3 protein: CASSLGENNSPLHF

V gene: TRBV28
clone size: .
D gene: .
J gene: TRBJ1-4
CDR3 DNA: TGTGCCAGCAGTACCCTGGAGGGGCTCGGGGAAAAACTGTTTTTT
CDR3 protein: CASSTLEGLGEKLFF

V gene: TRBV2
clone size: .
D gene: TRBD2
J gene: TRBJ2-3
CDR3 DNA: TGTGCCAGCAGTGAAGGAGCGGGGGGGCTAGATACGCAGTATTTT
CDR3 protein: CASSEGAGGLDTQYF

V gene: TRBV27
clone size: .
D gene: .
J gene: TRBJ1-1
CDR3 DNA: TGTGCCAGCAGTTTATGGGGCCGGGGGGCTCTCAACACTGAAGCTTTCTTT
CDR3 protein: CASSLWGRGALNTEAFF

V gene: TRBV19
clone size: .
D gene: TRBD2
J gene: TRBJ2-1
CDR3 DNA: TGTGCCAGTAGCGGGAGGGTTTACAATGAGCAGTTCTTC
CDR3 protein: CASSGRVYNEQFF

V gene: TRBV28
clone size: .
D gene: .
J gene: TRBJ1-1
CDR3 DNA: TGTGCCAGCAGGACACGCACTGAAGCTTTCTTT
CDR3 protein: CASRTRTEAFF

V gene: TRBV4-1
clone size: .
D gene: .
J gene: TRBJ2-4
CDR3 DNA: TGCGCCAGCAGCCAAGGGGAACTTTCTAACAGGGACATTCAGTACTTC
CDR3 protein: CASSQGELSNRDIQYF

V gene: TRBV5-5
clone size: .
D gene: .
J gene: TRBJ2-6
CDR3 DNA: TGTGCCAGCAGCTTGGGTTATACAGGTGGGGCCAACGTCCTGACTTTC
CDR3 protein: CASSLGYTGGANVLTF

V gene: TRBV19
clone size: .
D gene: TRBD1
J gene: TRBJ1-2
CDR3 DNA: TGTGCCAGTAGCCGGGGGACAGTCGGTGGGCACTATGGCTACACCTTC
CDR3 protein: CASSRGTVGGHYGYTF

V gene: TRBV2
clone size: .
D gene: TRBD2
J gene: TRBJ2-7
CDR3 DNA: TGTGCCAGCGCTAATAGCGGGGGGCCCTACGAGCAGTACTTC
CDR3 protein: CASANSGGPYEQYF

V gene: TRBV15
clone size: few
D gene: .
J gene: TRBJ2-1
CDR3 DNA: TGTGCCACCAGCAGAGAGTTCAGTAGCGGAGGATACAATGAGCAGTTCTTC
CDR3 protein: CATSREFSSGGYNEQFF

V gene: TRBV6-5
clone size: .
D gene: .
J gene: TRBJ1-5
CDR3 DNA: TGTGCCAGCAAGGGTCGACAGCACAATCAGCCCCAGCATTTT
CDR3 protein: CASKGRQHNQPQHF

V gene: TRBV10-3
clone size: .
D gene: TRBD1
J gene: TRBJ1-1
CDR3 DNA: TGTGCCATCAGCACAGGGGATCACACTGAAGCTTTCTTT
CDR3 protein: CAISTGDHTEAFF

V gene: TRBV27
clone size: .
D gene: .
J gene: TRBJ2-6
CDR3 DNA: TGTGCCAGCAGTCGCCGGGACACGAGCTCTGGGGCCAACGTCCTGACTTTC
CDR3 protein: CASSRRDTSSGANVLTF

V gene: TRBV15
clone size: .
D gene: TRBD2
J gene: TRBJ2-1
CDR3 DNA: TGTGCCACCAGCAGAGATAAAACTAGCGGGAGCTCCTACAATGAGCAGTTCTTC
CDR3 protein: CATSRDKTSGSSYNEQFF

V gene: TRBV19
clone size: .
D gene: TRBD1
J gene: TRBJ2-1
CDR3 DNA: TGTGCCAGTAGTACTCCTTGGGACAGGGGGCGTAAAAATGAGCAGTTCTTC
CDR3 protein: CASSTPWDRGRKNEQFF

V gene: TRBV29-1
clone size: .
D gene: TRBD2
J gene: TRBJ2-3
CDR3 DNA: TGCAGCGTCGTGACTAGCGGGGGCCGCACAGATACGCAGTATTTT
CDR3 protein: CSVVTSGGRTDTQYF

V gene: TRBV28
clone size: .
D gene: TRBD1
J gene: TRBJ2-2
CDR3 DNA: TGTGCCAGCAGTACAGGGGTCTGGAACACCGGGGAGCTGTTTTTT
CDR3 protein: CASSTGVWNTGELFF

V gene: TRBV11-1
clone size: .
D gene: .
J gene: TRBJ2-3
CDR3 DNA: TGTGCCAGCAGCTTAAGCGGTTGGAGCACAGATACGCAGTATTTT
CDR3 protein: CASSLSGWSTDTQYF

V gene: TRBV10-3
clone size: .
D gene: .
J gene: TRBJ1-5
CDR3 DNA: TGTGCCATCAGTGAGTCGGCGGGGAATCAGCCCCAGCATTTT
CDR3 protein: CAISESAGNQPQHF

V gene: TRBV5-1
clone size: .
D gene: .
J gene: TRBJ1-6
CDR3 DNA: TGCGCCAGCAGCACGACAATGAGCTCCTATAATTCACCCCTCCACTTT
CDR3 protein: CASSTTMSSYNSPLHF

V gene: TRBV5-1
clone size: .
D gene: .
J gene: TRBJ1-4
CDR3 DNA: TGCGCCAGCAGCTTGGGACGATGGGAGGGGAGAACTAATGAAAAACTGTTTTTT
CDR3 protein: CASSLGRWEGRTNEKLFF

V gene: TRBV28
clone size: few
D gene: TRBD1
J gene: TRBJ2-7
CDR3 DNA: TGTGCCAGCAGCGCTCCGGGACAGCTATACGAGCAGTACTTC
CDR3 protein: CASSAPGQLYEQYF

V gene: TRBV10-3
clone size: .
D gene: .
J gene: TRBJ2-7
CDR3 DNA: TGTGCCATCAGGCTGTCGGGCAGGGTCTACGAGCAGTACTTC
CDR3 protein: CAIRLSGRVYEQYF

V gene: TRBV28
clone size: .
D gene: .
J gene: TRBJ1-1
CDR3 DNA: TGTGCCAGCAGTTTGTCACAGGGTAGGGCTTTCTTT
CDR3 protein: CASSLSQGRAFF

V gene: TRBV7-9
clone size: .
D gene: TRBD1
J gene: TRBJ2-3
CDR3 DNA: TGTGCCAGCAGCCACCGGGACAGGATTGCCATTAGCACAGATACGCAGTATTTT
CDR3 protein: CASSHRDRIAISTDTQYF

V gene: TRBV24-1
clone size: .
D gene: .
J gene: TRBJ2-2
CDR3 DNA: TGTGCCACCACCTCAGGCAGCCTCGCGGGCGGGGAGCTGTTTTTT
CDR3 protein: CATTSGSLAGGELFF

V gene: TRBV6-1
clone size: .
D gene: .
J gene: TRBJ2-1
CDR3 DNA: TGTGCCAGCAGTGAAACGGGGGGCTATGAGCAGTTCTTC
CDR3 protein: CASSETGGYEQFF

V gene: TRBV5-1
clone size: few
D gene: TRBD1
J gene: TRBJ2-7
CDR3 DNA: TGCGCCAGCAGCTTGGCCCAGGGGGATTCCTACGAGCAGTACTTC
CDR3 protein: CASSLAQGDSYEQYF

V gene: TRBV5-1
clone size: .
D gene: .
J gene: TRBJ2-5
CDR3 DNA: TGCGCCAGCAGACATGAAGAGACCCAGTACTTC
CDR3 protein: CASRHEETQYF

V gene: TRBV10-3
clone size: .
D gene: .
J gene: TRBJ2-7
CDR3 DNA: TGTGCCATCAGGGCCGCTAGCGAGTCTAACGAGCAGTACTTC
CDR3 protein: CAIRAASESNEQYF

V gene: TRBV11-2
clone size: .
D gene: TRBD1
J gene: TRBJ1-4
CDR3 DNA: TGTGCCAGCAGCTCCACTGCGGACAGGGCCCTGTTTTTT
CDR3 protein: CASSSTADRALFF

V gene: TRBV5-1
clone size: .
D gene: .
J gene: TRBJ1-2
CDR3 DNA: TGCGCCAGCAGCTTGGGTCAGGGATTGAACTATGGCTACACCTTC
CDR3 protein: CASSLGQGLNYGYTF

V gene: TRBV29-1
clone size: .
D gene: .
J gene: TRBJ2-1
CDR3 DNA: TGCAGCGTTGAGACTTATTACAATGAGCAGTTCTTC
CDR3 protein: CSVETYYNEQFF

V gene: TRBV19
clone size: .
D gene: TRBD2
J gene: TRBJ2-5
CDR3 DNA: TGTGCCAGTAGTATCGGACTAGCGGGAGGGCAGAAGACCCAGTACTTC
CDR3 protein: CASSIGLAGGQKTQYF

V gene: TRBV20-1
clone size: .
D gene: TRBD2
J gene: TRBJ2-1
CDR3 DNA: TGCAGTGCTAGTACCGTGGGCGGGAGCTCCTACAATGAGCAGTTCTTC
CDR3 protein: CSASTVGGSSYNEQFF

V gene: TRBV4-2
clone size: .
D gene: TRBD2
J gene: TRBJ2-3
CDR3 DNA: TGTGCCAGCAGCCGCGGGAGGGAGGGAGATACGCAGTATTTT
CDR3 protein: CASSRGREGDTQYF

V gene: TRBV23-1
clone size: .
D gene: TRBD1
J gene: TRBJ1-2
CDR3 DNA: TGCGCCAGCAGTCAATCGACAGGGAAGGGAAACTATGGCTACACCTTC
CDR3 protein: CASSQSTGKGNYGYTF

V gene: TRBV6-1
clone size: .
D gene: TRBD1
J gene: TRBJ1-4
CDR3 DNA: TGTGCCAGCAGTGATGGACAGGGAGGGGAAAAACTGTTTTTT
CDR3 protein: CASSDGQGGEKLFF

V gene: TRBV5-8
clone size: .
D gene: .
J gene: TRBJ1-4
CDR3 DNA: TGTGCCAGCAGCATCAAGACAGCGATTAATGAAAAACTGTTTTTT
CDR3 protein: CASSIKTAINEKLFF

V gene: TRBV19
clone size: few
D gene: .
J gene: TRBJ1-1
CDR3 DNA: TGTGCCAGTAGTCCCCGGAGGGTAGACACTGAAGCTTTCTTT
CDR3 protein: CASSPRRVDTEAFF

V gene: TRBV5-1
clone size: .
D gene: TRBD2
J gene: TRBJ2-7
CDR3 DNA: TGCGCCAGCAGCTTGGTAATAGCGGGACCCCACGAGCAGTACTTC
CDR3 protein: CASSLVIAGPHEQYF

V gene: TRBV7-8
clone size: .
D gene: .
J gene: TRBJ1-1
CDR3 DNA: TGTGCCAGCAGCCACGCTAGTTTGAACACTGAAGCTTTCTTT
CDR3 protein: CASSHASLNTEAFF

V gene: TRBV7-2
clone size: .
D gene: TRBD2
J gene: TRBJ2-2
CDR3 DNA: TGTGCCAGCAGCTTAGGGACTAGCGGTCAGAACACCGGGGAGCTGTTTTTT
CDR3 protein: CASSLGTSGQNTGELFF

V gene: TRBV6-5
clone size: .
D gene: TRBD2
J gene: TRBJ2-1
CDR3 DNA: TGTGCCAGCAGTTCAGCCGGACTAGCGGCTAGAAATGAGCAGTTCTTC
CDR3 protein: CASSSAGLAARNEQFF

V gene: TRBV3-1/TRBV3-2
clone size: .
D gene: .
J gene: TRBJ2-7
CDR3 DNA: TGTGCCAGCAGCCAGGGAGGAACCTACGAGCAGTACTTC
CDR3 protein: CASSQGGTYEQYF

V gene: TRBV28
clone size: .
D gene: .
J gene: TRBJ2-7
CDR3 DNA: TGTGCCAGCAGGAGAAGTCTCCCATACGAGCAGTACTTC
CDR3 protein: CASRRSLPYEQYF

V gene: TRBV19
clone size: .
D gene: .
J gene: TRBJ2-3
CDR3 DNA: TGTGCCAGTAGTAGGACATGGCGGGATACGCAGTATTTT
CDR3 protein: CASSRTWRDTQYF

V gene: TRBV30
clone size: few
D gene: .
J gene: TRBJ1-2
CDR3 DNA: TGTGCCTGGAGCGGGGACTTTGGCCACTATGGCTACACCTTC
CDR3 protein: CAWSGDFGHYGYTF

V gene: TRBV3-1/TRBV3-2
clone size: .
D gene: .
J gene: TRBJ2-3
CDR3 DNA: TGTGCCAGCAGTGGCTTATCTACAGATACGCAGTATTTT
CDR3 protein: CASSGLSTDTQYF

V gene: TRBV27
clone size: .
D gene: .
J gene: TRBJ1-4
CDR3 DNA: TGTGCCAGCAGTTCTCACTCAACTAATGAAAAACTGTTTTTT
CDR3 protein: CASSSHSTNEKLFF

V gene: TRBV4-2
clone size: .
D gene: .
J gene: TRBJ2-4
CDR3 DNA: TGTGCCAGCAGCCAAGATATGGCCCGCTCGGGGGCCAAAAACATTCAGTACTTC
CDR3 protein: CASSQDMARSGAKNIQYF

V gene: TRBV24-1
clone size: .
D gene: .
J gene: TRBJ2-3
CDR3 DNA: TGTGCCACCAGTGGGGGCAGGGAAAGGATCACAGATACGCAGTATTTT
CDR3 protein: CATSGGRERITDTQYF